This paragraph reports one T cell receptor beta chain. J was trimmed by 0 bases and V by 2 bases; bases with no gene match: 6. This CDR3 is 18 amino acids long. Germline V gene data show CDR1 as SGDLS and CDR2 as YYNGEE. These data belong to a study of blood T cell repertoires in COVID-19. As for the study in general: Material from acute and convalescent COVID-19 was sourced from the United States, Italy and Spain. From T cells, B-cell-depleted T cells, or PBMCs came the material, which was cDNA or gDNA.

Original analysis: Amplification of reference gene primers was used by the study to estimate nucleated cell counts. Assay: immunoSEQ multiplex PCR; the TCRdb copy retains only in-frame clones and omits some. That table supplies the V and J calls and clone size; D and trimming were determined from the DNA. The table has some 270,000 clones, approximately 86% seen once; the top ten hold around 1.5%. The clonotype originates from a woman aged 60-75 years who had recovered from COVID-19. The specimen was peripheral blood. This chain uses TRBV9 with TRBJ2-3; 13 bases align to TRBD2. DNA for the CDR3: TGTGCCAGCAGCGTCGGACTAGCGGGGGACCTTAGCACAGATACGCAGTATTTT. It translates to CASSVGLAGDLSTDTQYF. The full variable domain, rest sourced from reference TRBV9 and TRBJ2-3, is DSGVTQTPKHLITATGQRVTLRCSPRSGDLSVYWYQQSLDQGLQFLIQYYNGEERAKGNILERFSAQQFPDLHSELNLSSLELGDSALYFCASSVGLAGDLSTDTQYFGPGTRLTVL.